The clone carrying this T cell receptor beta chain was observed at least ten times. The antigen is unknown. The data stem from a study of T cells after yellow fever vaccination. Study conclusions and caveats: Re-detected after boosting: most primary clones, almost 98% of CD4 and under 90% of CD8. A limited proportion of clonotypes was detected within both the CD4 and CD8 compartments. Repertoires sorted by FACS could include abundant clonotypes that are contaminants from the bulk population.

By 5'RACE template switching, TCR cDNA was produced, with a universal primer site and UMIs added in the process. TCRdb ran MiXCR on the 5' RACE reads and lists one entry per CDR3 protein. The sample shows about 130,000 distinct CDR3 sequences, around 6.3% of them seen only once. This sample comprised CD4+ T cells sorted from PBMCs, obtained 10 days after the yellow fever booster vaccination. This TCR was recovered from a man aged 25-40 years who received the YFV17D yellow fever vaccine.

The CDR3 region is CSARDRGQLNQPQHF. The CDR3 DNA is TGCAGTGCTAGAGATAGGGGGCAGCTTAATCAGCCCCAGCATTTT. The rearrangement uses TRBV20-1 and TRBJ1-5; 7 bases agree with TRBD1. Trimming removed 0 bases from V and 4 bases from J; junction bases left unmatched: 6. The germline CDR1 and CDR2 sequences are DFQATT and SNEGSKA (reference sequence). This CDR3 region has 15 residues.